The clone carrying this T cell receptor (beta chain) was seen repeatedly, ten times or more. Its antigen remains unidentified. A J-beta primer mix and a sample-barcoded 5' primer were used in a second PCR of about 7 to 11 cycles. Samples each returned at least 2.5 million CDR3-containing paired-end reads. In TCRdb, the 5' RACE reads were re-called with MiXCR into one record per CDR3 protein. The sample contains fewer than 900,000 distinct CDR3 sequences, approximately 39% of which appear only once. The CDR3 is 18 residues long. Germline V gene lookup returns CDR1 DFQATT and CDR2 SNEGSKA (reference sequence). J was trimmed by 2 bases and V by 6 bases; bases with no gene match: 20. The data belong to a study of blood T cells in healthy people across ages. Whole-study results and caveats: Estimated diversity, derived from one million T cells, was regarded as an underestimate. Compared with aged donors, long-lived donors showed fewer expanded clones, suggesting selection.

The study isolated at least 6.5 million PBMCs from each sample. The TCR comes from a woman in her fifties or sixties in good health. The chain links TRBV20-1 to TRBJ2-3, with TRBD2 matching over 7 bases. The sample comprised blood. CDR3 sequence reads: CSARPPLRREKDTDTQYF. Written as DNA, the CDR3 is TGCAGTGCCCGCCCCCCCTTGCGGCGGGAGAAAGACACAGATACGCAGTATTTT.